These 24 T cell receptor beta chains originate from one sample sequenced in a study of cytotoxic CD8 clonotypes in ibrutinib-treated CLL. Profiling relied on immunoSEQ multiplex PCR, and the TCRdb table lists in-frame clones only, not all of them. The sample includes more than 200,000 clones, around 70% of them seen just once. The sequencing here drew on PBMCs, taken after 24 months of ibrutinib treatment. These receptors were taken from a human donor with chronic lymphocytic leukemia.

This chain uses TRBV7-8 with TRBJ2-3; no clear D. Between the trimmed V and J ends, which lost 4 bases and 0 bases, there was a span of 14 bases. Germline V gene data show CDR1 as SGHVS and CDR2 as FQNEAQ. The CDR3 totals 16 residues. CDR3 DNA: TGTGCCAGCAGCTCGGGCTATGGGGAAAGCACAGATACGCAGTATTTT. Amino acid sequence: CASSSGYGESTDTQYF.

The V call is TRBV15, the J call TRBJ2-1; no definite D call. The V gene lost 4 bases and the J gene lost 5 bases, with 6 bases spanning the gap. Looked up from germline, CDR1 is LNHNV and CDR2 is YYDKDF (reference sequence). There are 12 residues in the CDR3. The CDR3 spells CATSMGNNEQFF. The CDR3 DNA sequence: TGTGCCACCAGCATGGGTAACAATGAGCAGTTCTTC.

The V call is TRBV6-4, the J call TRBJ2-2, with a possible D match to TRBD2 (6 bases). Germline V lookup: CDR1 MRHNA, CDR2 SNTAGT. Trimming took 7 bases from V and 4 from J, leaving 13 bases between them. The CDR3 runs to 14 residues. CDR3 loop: CASKASSVTGELFF. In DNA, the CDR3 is TGTGCCAGCAAGGCGTCTAGCGTCACCGGGGAGCTGTTTTTT.

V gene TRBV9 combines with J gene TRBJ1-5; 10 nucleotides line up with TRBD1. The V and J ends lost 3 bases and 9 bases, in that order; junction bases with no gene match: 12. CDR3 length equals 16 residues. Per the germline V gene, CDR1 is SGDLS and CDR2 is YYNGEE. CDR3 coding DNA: TGTGCCAGCAGCGCGGGGACAGGGGTAGTAGGTCTGCCCCAGCATTTT. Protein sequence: CASSAGTGVVGLPQHF.

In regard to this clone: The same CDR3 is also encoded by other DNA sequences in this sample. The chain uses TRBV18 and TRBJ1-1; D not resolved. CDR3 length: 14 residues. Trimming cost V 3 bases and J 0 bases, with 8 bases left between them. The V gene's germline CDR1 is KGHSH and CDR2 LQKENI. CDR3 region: CASSPGQLNTEAFF. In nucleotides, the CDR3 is TGTGCCAGCTCACCGGGTCAGTTGAACACTGAAGCTTTCTTT.

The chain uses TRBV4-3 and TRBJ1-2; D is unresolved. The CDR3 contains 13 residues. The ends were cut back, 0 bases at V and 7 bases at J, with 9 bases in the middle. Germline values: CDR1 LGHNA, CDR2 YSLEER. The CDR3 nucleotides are TGCGCCAGCAGCCAAGATTCACGAGGTGGCTACACCTTC. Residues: CASSQDSRGGYTF.

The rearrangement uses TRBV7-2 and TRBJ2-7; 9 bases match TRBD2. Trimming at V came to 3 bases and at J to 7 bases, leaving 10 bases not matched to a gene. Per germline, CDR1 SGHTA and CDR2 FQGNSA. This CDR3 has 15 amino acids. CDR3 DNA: TGTGCCAGCAGCTTCCAAGGACTAGCGCCGCCGGAGCAGTACTTC. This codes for CASSFQGLAPPEQYF.

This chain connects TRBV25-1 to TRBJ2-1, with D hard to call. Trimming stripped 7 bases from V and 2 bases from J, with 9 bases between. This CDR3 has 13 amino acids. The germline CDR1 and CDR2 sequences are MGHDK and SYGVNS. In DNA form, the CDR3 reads TGTGCCAGCATAGGAGCGCCCTACAATGAGCAGTTCTTC. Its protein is CASIGAPYNEQFF.

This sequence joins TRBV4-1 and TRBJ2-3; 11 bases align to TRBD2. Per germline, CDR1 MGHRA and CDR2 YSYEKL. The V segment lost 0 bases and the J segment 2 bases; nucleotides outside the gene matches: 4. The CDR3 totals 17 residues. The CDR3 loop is CASSQEGLADPTDTQYF. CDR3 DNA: TGCGCCAGCAGCCAAGAGGGACTAGCGGACCCCACAGATACGCAGTATTTT.

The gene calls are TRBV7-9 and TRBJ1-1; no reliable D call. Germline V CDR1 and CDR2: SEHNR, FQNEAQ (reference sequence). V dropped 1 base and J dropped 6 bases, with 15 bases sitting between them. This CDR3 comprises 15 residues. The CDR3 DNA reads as TGTGCCAGCAGCTTAGGACCGGAGCTTCGGGCTGAAGCTTTCTTT. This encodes CASSLGPELRAEAFF.

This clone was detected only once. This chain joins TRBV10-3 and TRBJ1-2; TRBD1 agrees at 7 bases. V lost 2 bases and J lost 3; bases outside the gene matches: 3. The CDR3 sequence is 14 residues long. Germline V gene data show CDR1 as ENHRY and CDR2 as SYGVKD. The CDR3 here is CAISETGEDYGYTF. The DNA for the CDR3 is TGTGCCATCAGTGAGACAGGGGAAGACTATGGCTACACCTTC.

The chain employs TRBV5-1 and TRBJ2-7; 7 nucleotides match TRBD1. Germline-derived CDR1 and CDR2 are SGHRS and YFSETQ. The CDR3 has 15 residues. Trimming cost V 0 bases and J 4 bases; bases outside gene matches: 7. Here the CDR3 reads CASSLEAGGYYEQYF. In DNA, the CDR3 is TGCGCCAGCAGCTTGGAGGCAGGGGGTTATTACGAGCAGTACTTC. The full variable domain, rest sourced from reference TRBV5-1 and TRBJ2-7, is KAGVTQTPRYLIKTRGQQVTLSCSPISGHRSVSWYQQTPGQGLQFLFEYFSETQRNKGNFPGRFSGRQFSNSRSEMNVSTLELGDSALYLCASSLEAGGYYEQYFGPGTRLTVT.

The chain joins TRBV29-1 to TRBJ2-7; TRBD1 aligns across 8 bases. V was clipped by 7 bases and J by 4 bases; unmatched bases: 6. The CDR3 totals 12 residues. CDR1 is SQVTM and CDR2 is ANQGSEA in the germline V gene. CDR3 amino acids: CSAGQGRYEQYF. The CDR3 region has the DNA TGCAGCGCCGGACAGGGTCGGTACGAGCAGTACTTC.

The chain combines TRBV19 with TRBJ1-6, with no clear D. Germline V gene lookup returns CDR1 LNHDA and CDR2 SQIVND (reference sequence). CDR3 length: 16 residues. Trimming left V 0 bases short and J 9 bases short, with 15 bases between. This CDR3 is CASSIDAGSYGSPLHF. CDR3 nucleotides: TGTGCCAGTAGTATAGATGCAGGATCTTACGGTTCACCCCTCCACTTT.

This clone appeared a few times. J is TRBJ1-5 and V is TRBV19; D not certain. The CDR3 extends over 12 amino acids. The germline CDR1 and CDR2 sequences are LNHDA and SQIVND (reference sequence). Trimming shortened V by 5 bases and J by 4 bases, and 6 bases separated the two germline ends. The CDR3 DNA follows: TGTGCCAGTAGTGGCGTAAATCAGCCCCAGCATTTT. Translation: CASSGVNQPQHF.

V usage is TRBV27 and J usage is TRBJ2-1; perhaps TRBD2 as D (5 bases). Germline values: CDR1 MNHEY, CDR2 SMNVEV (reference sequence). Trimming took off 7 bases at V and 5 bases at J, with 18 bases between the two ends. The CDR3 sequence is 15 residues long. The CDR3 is CASTPRAGRDNEQFF. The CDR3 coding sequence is TGTGCCAGCACCCCGAGGGCCGGTCGGGACAATGAGCAGTTCTTC.

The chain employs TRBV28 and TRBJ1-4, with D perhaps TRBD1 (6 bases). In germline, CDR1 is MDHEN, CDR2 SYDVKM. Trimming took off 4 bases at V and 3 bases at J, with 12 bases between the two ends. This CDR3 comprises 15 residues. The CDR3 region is CASSSPWGPNEKLFF. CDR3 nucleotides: TGTGCCAGCAGTTCTCCTTGGGGGCCTAATGAAAAACTGTTTTTT.

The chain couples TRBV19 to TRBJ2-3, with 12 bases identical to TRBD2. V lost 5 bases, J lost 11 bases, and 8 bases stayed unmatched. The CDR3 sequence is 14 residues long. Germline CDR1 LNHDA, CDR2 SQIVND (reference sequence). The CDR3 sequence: CASSPGLAGRMQYF. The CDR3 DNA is TGTGCCAGTAGTCCGGGACTAGCGGGTAGAATGCAGTATTTT.

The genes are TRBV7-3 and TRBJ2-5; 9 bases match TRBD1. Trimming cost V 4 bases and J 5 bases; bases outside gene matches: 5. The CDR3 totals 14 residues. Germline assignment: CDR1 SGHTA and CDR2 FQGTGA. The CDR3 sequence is CASSSQGAVETQYF. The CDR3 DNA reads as TGTGCCAGCAGCTCACAGGGGGCGGTTGAGACCCAGTACTTC.

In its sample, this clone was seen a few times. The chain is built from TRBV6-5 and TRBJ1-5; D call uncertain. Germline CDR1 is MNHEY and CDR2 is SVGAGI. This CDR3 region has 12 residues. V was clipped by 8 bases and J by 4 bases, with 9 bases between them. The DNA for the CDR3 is TGTGCCAGCGGAAGGGTGAATCAGCCCCAGCATTTT. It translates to CASGRVNQPQHF.

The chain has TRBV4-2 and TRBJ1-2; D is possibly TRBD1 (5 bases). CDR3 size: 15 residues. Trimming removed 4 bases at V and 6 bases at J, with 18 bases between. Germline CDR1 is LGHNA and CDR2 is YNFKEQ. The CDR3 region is CASSPLGTNSDGYTF. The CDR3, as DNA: TGTGCCAGCAGCCCTTTGGGGACCAACAGCGATGGCTACACCTTC.

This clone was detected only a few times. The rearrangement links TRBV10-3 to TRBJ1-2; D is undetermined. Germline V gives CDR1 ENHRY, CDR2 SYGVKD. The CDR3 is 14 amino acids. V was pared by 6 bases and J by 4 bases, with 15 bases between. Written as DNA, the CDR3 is TGTGCCATCAGGGGCGACGTTATAATCTATGGCTACACCTTC. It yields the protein CAIRGDVIIYGYTF.

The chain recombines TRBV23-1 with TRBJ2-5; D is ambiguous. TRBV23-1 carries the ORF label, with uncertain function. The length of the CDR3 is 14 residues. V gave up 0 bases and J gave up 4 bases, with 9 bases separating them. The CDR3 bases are TGCGCCAGCAGTCAATCGGAAGCCCCAGAGACCCAGTACTTC. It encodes CASSQSEAPETQYF.

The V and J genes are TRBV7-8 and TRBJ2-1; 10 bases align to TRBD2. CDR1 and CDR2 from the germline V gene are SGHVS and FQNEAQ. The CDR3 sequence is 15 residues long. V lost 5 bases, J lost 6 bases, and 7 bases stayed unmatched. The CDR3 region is CASSLSGRAVNEQFF. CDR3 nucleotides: TGTGCCAGCAGCCTAAGCGGGAGGGCCGTCAATGAGCAGTTCTTC.